The TCR beta chain under discussion was sequenced for a study of T-cell memory formation after mild COVID-19. This clonotype was counted a single time. The junction shows a germline mismatch at one end, possibly a read error. TCRdb reprocessed the 5' RACE reads via MiXCR and lists one record per CDR3 protein. Seen here are 250,000 to 350,000 distinct CDR3 sequences, just under 20% observed once, and the top ten hold around 21%. The CDR3 extends over 16 amino acids. Germline-derived CDR1 and CDR2 are KGHSH and LQKENI. Source material: PBMCs or a T cell subset sorted from them (not recorded which). V is TRBV18 and J is TRBJ2-7; 11 nucleotides align to TRBD1. The source of this sequence is a man aged 18 to 35 who had mild COVID-19 (a few samples of this study predate the infection). Cell type and time point are not known. The CDR3 sequence is CASSPPGQGAIGEQYF. The CDR3 DNA reads TGTGCCAGCTCGCCACCCGGACAGGGGGCTATCGGCGAGCAGTACTTC.